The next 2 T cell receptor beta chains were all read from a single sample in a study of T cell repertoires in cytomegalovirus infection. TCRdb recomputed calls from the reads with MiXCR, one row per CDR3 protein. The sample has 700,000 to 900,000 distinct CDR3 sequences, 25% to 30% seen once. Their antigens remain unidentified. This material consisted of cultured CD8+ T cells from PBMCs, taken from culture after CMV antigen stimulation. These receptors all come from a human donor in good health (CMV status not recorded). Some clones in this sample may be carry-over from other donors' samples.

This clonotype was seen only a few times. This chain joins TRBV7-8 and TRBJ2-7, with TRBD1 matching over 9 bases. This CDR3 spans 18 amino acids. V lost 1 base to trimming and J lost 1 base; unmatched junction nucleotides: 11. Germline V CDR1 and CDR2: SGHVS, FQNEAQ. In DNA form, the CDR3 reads TGTGCCAGCAGCTTAGACAAGAAATGGGACAGGGTTTCCTACGAGCAGTACTTC. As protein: CASSLDKKWDRVSYEQYF.

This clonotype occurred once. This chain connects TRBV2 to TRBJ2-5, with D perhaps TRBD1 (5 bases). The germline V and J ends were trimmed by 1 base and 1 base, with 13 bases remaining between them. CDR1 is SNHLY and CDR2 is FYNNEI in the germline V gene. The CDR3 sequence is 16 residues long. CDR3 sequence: CASSEGGPGFQETQYF. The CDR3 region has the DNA TGTGCCAGCAGTGAAGGGGGCCCCGGATTCCAAGAGACCCAGTACTTC.